These 31 T cell receptor beta chains were sequenced from one sample in a study of CD8 T cells in Susac syndrome. With random hexamers, 0.5 to 1 ug RNA was reverse transcribed. One entry per CDR3 protein, called by TCRdb with MiXCR from the immunoSEQ multiplex PCR reads. This repertoire shows about 110,000 distinct CDR3 sequences, 95% to 98% found once; its top ten account for around 0.1%. The sample consisted of CD4+ T cells from PBMCs. These receptors were taken from a human donor in good health.

The rearrangement joins TRBV7-2 to TRBJ2-7; TRBD2 matches at 13 bases. The CDR3 is 19 residues long. Germline trimming cut 5 bases from V and 5 bases from J; bases unmatched to any gene: 18. Germline V gene lookup returns CDR1 SGHTA and CDR2 FQGNSA. In DNA, the CDR3 is TGTGCCAGCAGCCGACGTCGACTAGCGGGAGGCTCCTTTCTCGACGAGCAGTACTTC. It translates to CASSRRRLAGGSFLDEQYF.

The J gene is TRBJ1-5, the V gene TRBV4-2; tentative D call: TRBD1 (6 bases). The CDR3 covers 14 residues. V was cut by 2 bases and J by 4 bases, with 9 bases left in between. Germline lookup yields CDR1 LGHNA and CDR2 YNFKEQ. The CDR3 region has the DNA TGTGCCAGCAGCCAATCAACAGGGAATCAGCCCCAGCATTTT. As protein: CASSQSTGNQPQHF.

The V and J genes are TRBV18 and TRBJ1-1; D possibly corresponds to TRBD1 (5 bases). In germline, CDR1 is KGHSH, CDR2 LQKENI. This CDR3 is built from 13 residues. V gave up 3 bases and J gave up 4 bases, with 9 bases separating them. Written as DNA, the CDR3 is TGTGCCAGCTCACCCCAGGGTGCCACTGAAGCTTTCTTT. This gives the protein CASSPQGATEAFF.

This chain uses TRBV29-1 with TRBJ2-3, with D maybe TRBD1 (6 bases). V lost 6 bases and J 5 bases, leaving 18 bases between the germline ends. The CDR3 is made up of 14 amino acids. Germline CDR1 is SQVTM and CDR2 is ANQGSEA. CDR3 DNA: TGCAGCGTGGCCTACGGGTTGGGACAAGATACGCAGTATTTT. This gives the protein CSVAYGLGQDTQYF.

The chain uses TRBV4-3 and TRBJ2-5, with D possibly matching TRBD2 (5 bases). Germline values: CDR1 LGHNA, CDR2 YSLEER. V was pared by 0 bases and J by 1 base, with 15 bases between. This CDR3 is 17 amino acids long. The CDR3 loop is CASSQDWEKAVQETQYF. The CDR3 DNA follows: TGCGCCAGCAGCCAAGATTGGGAAAAAGCGGTCCAAGAGACCCAGTACTTC.

The chain links TRBV3-1 to TRBJ2-6; tentatively, D is TRBD1 (7 bases). Trimming removed 1 base from V and 2 bases from J, with 12 bases in between. The CDR3 has 17 amino acids. Germline CDR1 reads LGHDT; CDR2 reads YNNKEL (reference sequence). In DNA form, the CDR3 reads TGTGCCAGCAGCCAAGTAGGGGGGACAGCTGGGGCCAACGTCCTGACTTTC. Its protein product is CASSQVGGTAGANVLTF.

This chain joins TRBV19 and TRBJ2-1; 8 bases match TRBD2. CDR1 is LNHDA, CDR2 SQIVND, per germline (reference sequence). The CDR3 covers 15 residues. V lost 2 bases and J lost 7; bases outside the gene matches: 7. The CDR3 region has the DNA TGTGCCAGTAGTATAAGCGCGCCTAGCGGGAATGAGCAGTTCTTC. As protein: CASSISAPSGNEQFF.

The rearrangement uses TRBV4-1 and TRBJ2-3; TRBD1 is a possible D gene (5 bases). The CDR3 runs to 14 residues. Germline V gives CDR1 MGHRA, CDR2 YSYEKL. Trimming left V 3 bases short and J 2 bases short, with 9 bases between. CDR3 DNA: TGCGCCAGCAGCCACGACAGATTCACAGATACGCAGTATTTT. Translated, it gives CASSHDRFTDTQYF.

The chain uses TRBV6-1 and TRBJ1-2; no firm D call. The V and J ends lost 1 base and 8 bases respectively, with 8 bases between them. CDR3 size: 12 residues. CDR1 MNHNS and CDR2 SASEGT come from the germline V gene. The chain's CDR3 is CASSEENIGYTF. CDR3 nucleotides: TGTGCCAGCAGTGAAGAGAATATAGGCTACACCTTC.

This chain joins TRBV6-1 and TRBJ2-5; 14 bases agree with TRBD2. The V gene's germline CDR1 is MNHNS and CDR2 SASEGT. Unmatched junction bases numbered 12, after V lost 4 bases and J lost 2 bases. CDR3 size: 19 residues. The DNA of the CDR3 is TGTGCCAGCAGTGTGATGGGACTAGCGGGAGCGGGGGTGCAAGAGACCCAGTACTTC. It codes for CASSVMGLAGAGVQETQYF.

This chain links TRBV7-2 with TRBJ2-3; 8 nucleotides match TRBD2. V dropped 1 base and J dropped 2; count of bases not matched to a gene: 11. The germline CDR1 and CDR2 sequences are SGHTA and FQGNSA. This CDR3 contains 18 residues. The CDR3 is CASSLVPGAGGYTDTQYF. For the CDR3, the DNA is TGTGCCAGCAGCTTAGTCCCGGGGGCGGGAGGATACACAGATACGCAGTATTTT.

The J gene is TRBJ1-1, the V gene TRBV7-9; D ambiguous. The V gene's germline CDR1 is SEHNR and CDR2 FQNEAQ (reference sequence). CDR3 size: 13 residues. Trimming pared 7 bases from V and 0 bases from J, leaving 9 bases between. The chain's CDR3 is CASTSNMNTEAFF. The CDR3 coding sequence is TGTGCCAGCACCTCCAACATGAACACTGAAGCTTTCTTT.

V gene TRBV29-1 combines with J gene TRBJ2-3; TRBD1 aligns across 10 bases. J lost 3 bases, V lost 0 bases, and 9 bases had no gene match. Germline CDR1 SQVTM, CDR2 ANQGSEA. The CDR3 covers 17 residues. The CDR3 loop is CSVEDRMGTGVTDTQYF. CDR3 DNA: TGCAGCGTTGAAGACAGAATGGGGACAGGGGTTACAGATACGCAGTATTTT.

The chain couples TRBV12-3 or TRBV12-4 to TRBJ1-5; D is uncertain. Deletions cut 1 base from V and 3 bases from J, with 10 bases between. CDR3 length: 15 amino acids. Written as DNA, the CDR3 is TGTGCCAGCAGTTTAGGTCATGGGGACAATCAGCCCCAGCATTTT. Amino acids: CASSLGHGDNQPQHF.

The chain is built from TRBV12-3 or TRBV12-4 and TRBJ2-7; D not resolved. V lost 6 bases and J 2 bases, leaving 14 bases between the germline ends. The CDR3 spans 14 residues. CDR3 amino acids: CASSRATGPYEQYF. CDR3 in DNA: TGTGCCAGCAGCCGCGCGACGGGTCCCTACGAGCAGTACTTC.

The chain uses TRBV10-3 and TRBJ2-7; 8 bases line up with TRBD1. This CDR3 comprises 15 residues. With 7 bases clipped from V and 6 bases from J, the junction kept 14 bases outside the gene matches. Germline V gives CDR1 ENHRY, CDR2 SYGVKD. The CDR3 loop is CAITPQGGWPGEQYF. CDR3 DNA sequence: TGTGCCATCACTCCACAGGGGGGTTGGCCGGGCGAGCAGTACTTC.

The genes are TRBV7-6 and TRBJ2-3, with 12 bases matching TRBD2. Germline V CDR1 and CDR2: SGHVS, FNYEAQ. The CDR3 loop spans 18 amino acids. Trimming cost V 5 bases and J 10 bases; bases outside gene matches: 19. The CDR3 DNA sequence: TGTGCCAGCAGCCATAAACCCGGACTAGCGGGGATAGAGTCGGCGCAGTATTTT. It encodes CASSHKPGLAGIESAQYF. Full variable domain (remainder filled in from reference TRBV7-6 and TRBJ2-3): GAGVSQSPRYKVTKRGQDVALRCDPISGHVSLYWYRQALGQGPEFLTYFNYEAQQDKSGLPNDRFSAERPEGSISTLTIQRTEQRDSAMYRCASSHKPGLAGIESAQYFGPGTRLTVL.

The V gene is TRBV20-1, the J gene TRBJ2-7, with TRBD2 matching over 7 bases. CDR3 length: 14 residues. J lost 0 bases, V lost 1 base, and 3 bases had no gene match. Germline values: CDR1 DFQATT, CDR2 SNEGSKA (reference sequence). The CDR3 sequence is CSARVGGGSYEQYF. The DNA for the CDR3 is TGCAGTGCTAGAGTGGGGGGGGGCTCCTACGAGCAGTACTTC.

The chain employs TRBV28 and TRBJ1-2; D may be TRBD1 (5 bases). V lost 7 bases and J lost 4, with 16 bases in between. Germline CDR1 is MDHEN and CDR2 is SYDVKM. The CDR3 is 14 amino acids. Here the CDR3 DNA reads TGTGCCAGCACCTTGGGACGGATATTCTATGGCTACACCTTC. Its protein is CASTLGRIFYGYTF.

Here the CDR3 DNA reads TGTGCCAGCAGCCCTATGACGGGGGGCGAGCAGTACTTC. Translation gives CASSPMTGGEQYF. The chain employs TRBV3-1 and TRBJ2-7, with 7 bases fitting TRBD2. The CDR3 length is 13 residues. Trimming cost V 4 bases and J 6 bases; bases outside gene matches: 6. Per germline, CDR1 LGHDT and CDR2 YNNKEL (reference sequence).

This clonotype was observed a single time. The chain recombines TRBV10-3 with TRBJ2-7, with TRBD2 identical over 10 bases. Germline CDR1 ENHRY, CDR2 SYGVKD. The CDR3 runs to 14 residues. Losses at the gene ends were 10 bases for V and 3 bases for J; bases not matched to a gene: 9. The CDR3 spells CATLRAGGLYEQYF. The CDR3 DNA reads as TGTGCCACCCTTCGAGCGGGAGGGCTCTACGAGCAGTACTTC.

CDR3 sequence (DNA): TGCAGCGTTGCAGGGAGGGTAGATACGCAGTATTTT. It encodes CSVAGRVDTQYF. This chain connects TRBV29-1 to TRBJ2-3; 7 positions agree with TRBD2. This CDR3 is built from 12 residues. Germline CDR1 SQVTM, CDR2 ANQGSEA. Unmatched junction bases numbered 3, after V lost 4 bases and J lost 5 bases.

The CDR3: CSAPSRVDTQYF. The CDR3 DNA follows: TGCAGTGCTCCGAGTAGAGTAGATACGCAGTATTTT. V is TRBV20-1 and J is TRBJ2-3; no reliable D call. CDR1 DFQATT and CDR2 SNEGSKA come from the germline V gene (reference sequence). V lost 5 bases and J lost 5, with 11 bases in between. The CDR3 contains 12 residues.

This chain joins TRBV5-5 and TRBJ1-2; a possible D gene is TRBD1 (6 bases). Germline V lookup: CDR1 SGHKS, CDR2 YYEKEE (reference sequence). This CDR3 has 13 amino acids. V was pared by 4 bases and J by 4 bases, with 11 bases between. CDR3 protein: CASSTGDIYGYTF. In DNA, the CDR3 is TGTGCCAGCAGCACCGGGGACATCTATGGCTACACCTTC.

This clonotype has just one count. The chain combines TRBV5-1 with TRBJ2-5; tentatively, D is TRBD2 (5 bases). The ends were cut back, 0 bases at V and 4 bases at J, with 13 bases in the middle. CDR3 length: 15 amino acids. Germline-derived CDR1 and CDR2 are SGHRS and YFSETQ. CDR3 bases: TGCGCCAGCAGCTTGGGTACGGGAACGGGAGAGACCCAGTACTTC. Translation gives CASSLGTGTGETQYF.

The sample holds one count of this clonotype. The chain links TRBV7-9 to TRBJ2-1; 8 nucleotides line up with TRBD2. This CDR3 has 15 residues. The trim removed 4 bases at V and 6 bases at J, leaving 8 bases unmatched. The V gene's germline CDR1 is SEHNR and CDR2 FQNEAQ (reference sequence). The CDR3 protein is CASSSDGRVGNEQFF. The DNA of the CDR3 is TGTGCCAGCAGCTCGGACGGGAGGGTAGGCAATGAGCAGTTCTTC.

Details on this clonotype: One end of the junction does not line up with germline, which may come from a read error. The genes are TRBV12-3 or TRBV12-4 and TRBJ1-1; TRBD1 might be the D (5 bases). This CDR3 has 15 residues. The CDR3: CASSVSRVVNTEAFF. CDR3 in DNA: TGTGCCAGCAGCGTCAGCAGGGTCGTGAACACTGAAGCCTTCTTT.

The V call is TRBV6-6, the J call TRBJ1-4; TRBD1 is a possible D gene (5 bases). The V gene lost 4 bases and the J gene lost 1 base, with 7 bases spanning the gap. The CDR3 covers 14 residues. The germline V gene has CDR1 MNHNY and CDR2 SVGAGI (reference sequence). The CDR3: CASSFQGTNEKLFF. The CDR3 region has the DNA TGTGCCAGCAGTTTTCAGGGAACTAATGAAAAACTGTTTTTT.

The chain couples TRBV2 to TRBJ1-6; 10 bases map to TRBD1. Germline trimming cut 8 bases from V and 14 bases from J; bases unmatched to any gene: 6. CDR3 size: 12 residues. Germline V gene sequence: CDR1 SNHLY, CDR2 FYNNEI. In DNA, the CDR3 is TGTGCCAGCGGGGACAGGGGAGGGACCCTCCACTTT. Amino acids: CASGDRGGTLHF.

The chain recombines TRBV3-1 with TRBJ1-5; a possible D gene is TRBD1 (5 bases). Germline CDR1 reads LGHDT; CDR2 reads YNNKEL (reference sequence). The CDR3 totals 15 residues. The ends were cut back, 3 bases at V and 0 bases at J, with 9 bases in the middle. The CDR3 spells CASSQGLYSNQPQHF. In DNA, the CDR3 is TGTGCCAGCAGCCAGGGACTTTATAGCAATCAGCCCCAGCATTTT. The whole variable domain, remainder taken from reference TRBV3-1 and TRBJ1-5, is DTAVSQTPKYLVTQMGNDKSIKCEQNLGHDTMYWYKQDSKKFLKIMFSYNNKELIINETVPNRFSPKSPDKAHLNLHINSLELGDSAVYFCASSQGLYSNQPQHFGDGTRLSIL.

This chain connects TRBV7-2 to TRBJ2-3; 14 bases agree with TRBD2. The V and J ends lost 4 bases and 6 bases, in that order; junction bases with no gene match: 9. The CDR3 totals 17 residues. Per the germline V gene, CDR1 is SGHTA and CDR2 is FQGNSA. The CDR3 nucleotides read TGTGCCAGCAGCTCTCGGACTAGCGGGGGGCTAAAGGATACGCAGTATTTT. It encodes CASSSRTSGGLKDTQYF.